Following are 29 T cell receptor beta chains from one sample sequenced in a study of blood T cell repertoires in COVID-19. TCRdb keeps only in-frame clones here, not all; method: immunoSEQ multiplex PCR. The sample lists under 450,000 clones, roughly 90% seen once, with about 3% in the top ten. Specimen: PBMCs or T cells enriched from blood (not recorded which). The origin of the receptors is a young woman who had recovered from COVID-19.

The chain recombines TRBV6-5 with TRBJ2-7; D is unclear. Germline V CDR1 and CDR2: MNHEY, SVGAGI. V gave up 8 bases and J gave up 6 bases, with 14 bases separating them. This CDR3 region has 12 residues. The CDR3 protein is CASLSDKLEQYF. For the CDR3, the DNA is TGTGCCAGCCTCTCTGACAAACTCGAGCAGTACTTC.

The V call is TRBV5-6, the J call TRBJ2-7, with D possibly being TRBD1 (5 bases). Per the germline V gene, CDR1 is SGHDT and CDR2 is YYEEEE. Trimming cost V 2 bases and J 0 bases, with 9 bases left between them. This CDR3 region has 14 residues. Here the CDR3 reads CASSFWGNSYEQYF. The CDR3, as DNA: TGTGCCAGCAGCTTTTGGGGCAACTCCTACGAGCAGTACTTC. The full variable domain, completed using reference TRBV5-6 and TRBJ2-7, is DAGVTQSPTHLIKTRGQQVTLRCSPKSGHDTVSWYQQALGQGPQFIFQYYEEEERQRGNFPDRFSGHQFPNYSSELNVNALLLGDSALYLCASSFWGNSYEQYFGPGTRLTVT.

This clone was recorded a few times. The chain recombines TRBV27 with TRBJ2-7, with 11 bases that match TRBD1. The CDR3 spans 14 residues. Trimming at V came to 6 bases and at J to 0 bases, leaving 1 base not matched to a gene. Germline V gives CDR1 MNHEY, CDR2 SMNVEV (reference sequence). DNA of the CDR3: TGTGCCAGCAGAGGGACAGGGGGCTCCTACGAGCAGTACTTC. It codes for CASRGTGGSYEQYF.

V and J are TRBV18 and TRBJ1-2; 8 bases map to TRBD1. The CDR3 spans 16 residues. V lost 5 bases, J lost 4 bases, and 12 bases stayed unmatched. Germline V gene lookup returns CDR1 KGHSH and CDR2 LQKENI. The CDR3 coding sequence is TGTGCCAGCTCATCTTACAGGGGGGAAGAGTTCTATGGCTACACCTTC. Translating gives CASSSYRGEEFYGYTF.

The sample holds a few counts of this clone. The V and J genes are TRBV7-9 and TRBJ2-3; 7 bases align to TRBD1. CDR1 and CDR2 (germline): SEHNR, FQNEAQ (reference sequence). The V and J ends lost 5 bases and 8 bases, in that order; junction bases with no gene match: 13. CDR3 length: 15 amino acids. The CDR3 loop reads CASSSTGLPGGTQYF. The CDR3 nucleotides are TGTGCCAGCAGCAGTACCGGGCTGCCAGGGGGTACGCAGTATTTT.

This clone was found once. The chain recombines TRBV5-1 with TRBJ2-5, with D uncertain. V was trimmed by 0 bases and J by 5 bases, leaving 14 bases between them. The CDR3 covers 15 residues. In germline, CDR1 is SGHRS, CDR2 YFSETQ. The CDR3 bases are TGCGCCAGCAGCTTGGTAGCCATGGCCACGGAGACCCAGTACTTC. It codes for CASSLVAMATETQYF.

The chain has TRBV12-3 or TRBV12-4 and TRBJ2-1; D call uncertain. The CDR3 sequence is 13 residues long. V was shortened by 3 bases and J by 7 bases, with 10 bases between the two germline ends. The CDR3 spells CASSFDTANEQFF. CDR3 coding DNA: TGTGCCAGCAGTTTTGACACGGCTAATGAGCAGTTCTTC.

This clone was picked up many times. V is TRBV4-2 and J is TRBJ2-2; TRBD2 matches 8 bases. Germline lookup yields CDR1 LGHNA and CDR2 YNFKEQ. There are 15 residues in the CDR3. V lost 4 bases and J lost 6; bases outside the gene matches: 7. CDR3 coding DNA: TGTGCCAGCAGCCTGGGACTAGGAGAGGCCGGGGAGCTGTTTTTT. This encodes CASSLGLGEAGELFF.

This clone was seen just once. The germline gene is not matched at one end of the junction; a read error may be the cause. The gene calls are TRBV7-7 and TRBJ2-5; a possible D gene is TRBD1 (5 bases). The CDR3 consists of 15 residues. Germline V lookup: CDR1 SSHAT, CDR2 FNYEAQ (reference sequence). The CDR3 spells CASSLGAEYQETQYF. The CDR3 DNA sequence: TGTGCTAGCAGCTTAGGGGCAGAGTACCAAGAGACCCAGTACTTC. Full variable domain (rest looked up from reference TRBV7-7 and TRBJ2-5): GAGVSQSPRYKVTKRGQDVTLRCDPISSHATLYWYQQALGQGPEFLTYFNYEAQPDKSGLPSDRFSAERPEGSISTLTIQRTEQRDSAMYRCASSLGAEYQETQYFGPGTRLLVL.

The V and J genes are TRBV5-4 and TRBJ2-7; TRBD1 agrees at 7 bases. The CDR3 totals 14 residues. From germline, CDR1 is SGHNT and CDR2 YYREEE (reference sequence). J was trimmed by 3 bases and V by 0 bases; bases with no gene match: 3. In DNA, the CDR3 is TGTGCCAGCAGCTTGGAGGCAGGGGGCTACGAGCAGTACTTC. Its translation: CASSLEAGGYEQYF.

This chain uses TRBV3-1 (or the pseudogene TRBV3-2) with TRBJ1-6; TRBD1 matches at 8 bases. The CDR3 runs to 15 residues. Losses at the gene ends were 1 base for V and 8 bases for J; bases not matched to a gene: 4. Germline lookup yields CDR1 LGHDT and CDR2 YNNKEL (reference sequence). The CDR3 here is CASSQAGQVDSPLHF. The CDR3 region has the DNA TGTGCCAGCAGCCAAGCGGGACAGGTGGATTCACCCCTCCACTTT.

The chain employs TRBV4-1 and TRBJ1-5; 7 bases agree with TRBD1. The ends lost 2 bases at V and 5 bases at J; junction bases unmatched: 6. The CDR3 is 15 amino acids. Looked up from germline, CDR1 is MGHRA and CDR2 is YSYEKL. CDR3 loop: CASSQNDRADQPQHF. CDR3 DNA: TGCGCCAGCAGCCAAAACGACAGGGCCGATCAGCCCCAGCATTTT.

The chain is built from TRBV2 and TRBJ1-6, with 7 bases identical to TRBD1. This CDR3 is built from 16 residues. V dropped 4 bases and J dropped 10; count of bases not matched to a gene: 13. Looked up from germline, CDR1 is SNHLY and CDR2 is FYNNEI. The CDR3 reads CASSVGTATLRSPLHF. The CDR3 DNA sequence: TGTGCCAGCAGTGTGGGGACAGCTACTTTGAGGTCACCCCTCCACTTT.

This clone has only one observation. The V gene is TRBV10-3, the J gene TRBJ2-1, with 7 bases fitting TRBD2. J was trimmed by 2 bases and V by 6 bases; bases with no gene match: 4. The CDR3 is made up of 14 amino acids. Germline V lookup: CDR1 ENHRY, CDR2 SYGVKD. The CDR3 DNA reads TGTGCCATCAGGGGCGGGAGAACCTACAATGAGCAGTTCTTC. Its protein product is CAIRGGRTYNEQFF.

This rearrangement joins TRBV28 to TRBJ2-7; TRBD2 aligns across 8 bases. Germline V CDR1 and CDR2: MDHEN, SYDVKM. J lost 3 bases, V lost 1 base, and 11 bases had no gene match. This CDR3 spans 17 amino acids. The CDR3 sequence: CASSLYALGTRDYEQYF. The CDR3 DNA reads TGTGCCAGCAGTTTATATGCCTTAGGGACTAGAGACTACGAGCAGTACTTC.

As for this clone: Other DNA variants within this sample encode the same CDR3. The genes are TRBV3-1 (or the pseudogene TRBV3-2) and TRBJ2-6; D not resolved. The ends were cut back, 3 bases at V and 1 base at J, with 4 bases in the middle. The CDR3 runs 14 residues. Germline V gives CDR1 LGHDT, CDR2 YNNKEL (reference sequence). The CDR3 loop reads CASSHSSGANVLTF. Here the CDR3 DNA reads TGTGCCAGCAGCCATTCATCTGGGGCCAACGTCCTGACTTTC.

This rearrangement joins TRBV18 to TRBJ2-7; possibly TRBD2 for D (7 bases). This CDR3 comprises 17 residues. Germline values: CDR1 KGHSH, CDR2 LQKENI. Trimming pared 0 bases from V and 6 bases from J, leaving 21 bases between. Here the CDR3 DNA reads TGTGCCAGCTCACCACCGGGAGGGGGGAACCTCCTGGGCGAGCAGTACTTC. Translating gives CASSPPGGGNLLGEQYF.

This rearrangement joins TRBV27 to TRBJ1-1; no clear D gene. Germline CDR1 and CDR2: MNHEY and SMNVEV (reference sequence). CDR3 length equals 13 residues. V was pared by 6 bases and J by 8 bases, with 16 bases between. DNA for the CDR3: TGTGCCAGCAGATCGGGAGGGTCGGCCGAAGCTTTCTTT. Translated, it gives CASRSGGSAEAFF.

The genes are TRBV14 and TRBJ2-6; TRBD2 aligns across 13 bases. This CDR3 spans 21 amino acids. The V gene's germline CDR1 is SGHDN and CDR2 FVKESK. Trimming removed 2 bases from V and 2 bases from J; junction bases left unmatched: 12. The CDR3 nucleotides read TGTGCCAGCAGCCAACCTAGACTAGCGGGGGGCCAGCAGCCTGGGGCCAACGTCCTGACTTTC. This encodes CASSQPRLAGGQQPGANVLTF.

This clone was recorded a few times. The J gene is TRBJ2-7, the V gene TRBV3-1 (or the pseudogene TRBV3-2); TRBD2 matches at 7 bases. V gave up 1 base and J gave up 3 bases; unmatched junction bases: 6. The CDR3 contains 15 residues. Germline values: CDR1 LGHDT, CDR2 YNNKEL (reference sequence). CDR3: CASSQAPSGFYEQYF. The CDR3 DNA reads TGTGCCAGCAGCCAAGCCCCTAGCGGCTTCTACGAGCAGTACTTC.

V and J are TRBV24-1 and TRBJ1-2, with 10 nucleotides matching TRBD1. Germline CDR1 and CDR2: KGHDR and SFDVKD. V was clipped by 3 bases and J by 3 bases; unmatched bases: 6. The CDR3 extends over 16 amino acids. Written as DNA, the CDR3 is TGTGCCACCAGTGATGGATATGGGACAGGGGACTATGGCTACACCTTC. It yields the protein CATSDGYGTGDYGYTF.

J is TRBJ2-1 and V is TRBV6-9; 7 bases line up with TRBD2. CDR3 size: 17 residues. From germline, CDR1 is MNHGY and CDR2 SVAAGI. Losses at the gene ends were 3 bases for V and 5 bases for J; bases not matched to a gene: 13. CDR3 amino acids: CASSYSRDYASNNEQFF. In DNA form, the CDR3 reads TGTGCCAGCAGTTACAGCCGGGACTACGCCTCTAACAATGAGCAGTTCTTC.

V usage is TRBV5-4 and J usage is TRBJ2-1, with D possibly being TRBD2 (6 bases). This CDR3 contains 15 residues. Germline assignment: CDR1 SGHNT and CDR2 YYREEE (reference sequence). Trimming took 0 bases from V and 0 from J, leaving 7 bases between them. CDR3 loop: CASSLAGSSYNEQFF. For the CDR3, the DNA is TGTGCCAGCAGCTTGGCCGGGAGCTCCTACAATGAGCAGTTCTTC. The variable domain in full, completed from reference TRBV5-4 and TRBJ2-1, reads ETGVTQSPTHLIKTRGQQVTLRCSSQSGHNTVSWYQQALGQGPQFIFQYYREEENGRGNFPPRFSGLQFPNYSSELNVNALELDDSALYLCASSLAGSSYNEQFFGPGTRLTVL.

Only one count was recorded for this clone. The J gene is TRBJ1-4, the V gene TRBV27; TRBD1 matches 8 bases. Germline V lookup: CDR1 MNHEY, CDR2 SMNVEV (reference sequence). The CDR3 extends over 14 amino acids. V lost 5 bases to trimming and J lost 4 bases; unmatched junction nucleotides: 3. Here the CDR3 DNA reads TGTGCCAGCAGTGGACAGGGTCATAATGAAAAACTGTTTTTT. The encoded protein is CASSGQGHNEKLFF.

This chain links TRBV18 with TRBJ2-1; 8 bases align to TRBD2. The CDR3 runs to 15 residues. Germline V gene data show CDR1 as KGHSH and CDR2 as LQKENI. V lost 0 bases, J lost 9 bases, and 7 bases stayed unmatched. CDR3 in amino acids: CASSPPSGGSGEQFF. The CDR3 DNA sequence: TGTGCCAGCTCACCACCCAGCGGGGGTTCGGGTGAGCAGTTCTTC.

The CDR3 is CASSPDEGNGYTF. The CDR3 DNA sequence: TGTGCCAGCTCACCCGACGAGGGTAATGGCTACACCTTC. The chain uses TRBV18 and TRBJ1-2, with D hard to call. CDR1 and CDR2 (germline): KGHSH, LQKENI. The CDR3 extends over 13 amino acids. Trimming removed 3 bases at V and 6 bases at J, with 11 bases between.

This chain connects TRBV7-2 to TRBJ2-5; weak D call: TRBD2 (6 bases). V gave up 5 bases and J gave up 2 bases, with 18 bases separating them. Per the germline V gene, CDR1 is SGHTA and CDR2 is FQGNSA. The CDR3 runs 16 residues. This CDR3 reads CASSPGRRGPQETQYF. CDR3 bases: TGTGCCAGCAGCCCCGGGCGGCGGGGACCACAAGAGACCCAGTACTTC.

The CDR3 DNA follows: TGCGCCAGCAGCCAGTCTCCTAGCGTAAAGGGCACCGGGGAGCTGTTTTTT. It encodes CASSQSPSVKGTGELFF. This chain joins TRBV4-1 and TRBJ2-2; D may be TRBD2 (6 bases). CDR1 is MGHRA, CDR2 YSYEKL, per germline. Trimming pared 3 bases from V and 4 bases from J, leaving 18 bases between. The CDR3 sequence is 17 residues long.

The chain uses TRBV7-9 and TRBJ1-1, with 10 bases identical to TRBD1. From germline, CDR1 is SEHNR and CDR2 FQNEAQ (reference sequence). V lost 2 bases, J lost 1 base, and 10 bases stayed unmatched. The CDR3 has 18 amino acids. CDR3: CASSLPKMGQGKNTEAFF. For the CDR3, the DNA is TGTGCCAGCAGCTTACCCAAAATGGGACAGGGGAAGAACACTGAAGCTTTCTTT. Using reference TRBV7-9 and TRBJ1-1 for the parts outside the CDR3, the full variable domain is DTGVSQNPRHKITKRGQNVTFRCDPISEHNRLYWYRQTLGQGPEFLTYFQNEAQLEKSRLLSDRFSAERPKGSFSTLEIQRTEQGDSAMYLCASSLPKMGQGKNTEAFFGQGTRLTVV.